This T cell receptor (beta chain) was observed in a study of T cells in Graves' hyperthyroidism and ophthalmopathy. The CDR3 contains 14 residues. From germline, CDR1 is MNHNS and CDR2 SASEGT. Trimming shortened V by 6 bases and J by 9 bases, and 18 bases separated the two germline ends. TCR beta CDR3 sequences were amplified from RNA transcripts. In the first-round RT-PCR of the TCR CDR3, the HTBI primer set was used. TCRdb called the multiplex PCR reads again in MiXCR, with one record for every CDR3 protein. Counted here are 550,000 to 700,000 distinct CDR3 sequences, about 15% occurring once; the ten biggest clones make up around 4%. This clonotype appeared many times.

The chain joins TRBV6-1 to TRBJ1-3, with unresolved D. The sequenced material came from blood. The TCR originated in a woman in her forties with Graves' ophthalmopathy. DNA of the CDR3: TGTGCCAGCAGATTGGACCGAGGTTATGGCACCATATATTTT. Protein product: CASRLDRGYGTIYF.